This is a list of T cell receptor beta chains from one sample in a study of beta chain features in type 1 diabetes. Produced via immunoSEQ multiplex PCR; TCRdb's table is partial and in-frame only. The repertoire holds about 230,000 clones, 16% seen once, with 0.065% to 0.095% in the top ten. Sequenced material: naive CD4+ T cells from blood. Every receptor here comes from a man aged 25 to 40 with type 1 diabetes. Both conserved end residues are part of each CDR3. D genes are given only for firm matches. Where a row states a size, it is once, few, many or the class of an expanded clone; other rows omit it.

. | TRBJ2-7 | TRBV5-1 | TRBD1 | TGCGCCAGCAGCCCGCAAGGACAGGGAAACGAGCAGTACTTC | CASSPQGQGNEQYF
few | TRBJ2-5 | TRBV10-3 | . | TGTGCCACCTCTGCGAGACAAGAGACCCAGTACTTC | CATSARQETQYF
. | TRBJ2-7 | TRBV5-1 | . | TGCGCCAGCAGCCAAAGGGAGGAGCAGTACTTC | CASSQREEQYF
. | TRBJ2-7 | TRBV7-2 | . | TGTGCCAGCAGCTTCGAGAACCCCTACGAGCAGTACTTC | CASSFENPYEQYF
few | TRBJ2-7 | TRBV5-1 | . | TGCGCCAGCACCGCGGACGGGACCTACGAGCAGTACTTC | CASTADGTYEQYF
. | TRBJ2-5 | TRBV29-1 | TRBD2 | TGCAGCGTTTCAAGCGGGAGGCCAAAAGAGACCCAGTACTTC | CSVSSGRPKETQYF
few | TRBJ1-5 | TRBV29-1 | . | TGCAGCGTTTCGGCAGGGGGCAATCAGCCCCAGCATTTT | CSVSAGGNQPQHF
. | TRBJ2-1 | TRBV14 | TRBD2 | TGTGCCAGCAGCCGGGCTAGCGGGACAGATGAGCAGTTCTTC | CASSRASGTDEQFF
. | TRBJ2-1 | TRBV7-8 | . | TGTGCCAGCAGCTTAAGGCAGGGATCCTACAATGAGCAGTTCTTC | CASSLRQGSYNEQFF
. | TRBJ1-1 | TRBV29-1 | . | TGCAGCGTTCTCGGGACTCTGAACACTGAAGCTTTCTTT | CSVLGTLNTEAFF
. | TRBJ2-5 | TRBV6-5 | . | TGTGCCAGCAGTTACGGAGCGCTTCAAGAGACCCAGTACTTC | CASSYGALQETQYF
few | TRBJ1-3 | TRBV28 | TRBD1 | TGTGCCAGCAGTCCCCCTCGGACAGGGACTGGAAACACCATATATTTT | CASSPPRTGTGNTIYF
few | TRBJ2-1 | TRBV7-2 | . | TGTGCCAGCAGCTTATCCGGCGGCAGATACTACAATGAGCAGTTCTTC | CASSLSGGRYYNEQFF
few | TRBJ2-7 | TRBV7-8 | . | TGTGCCAGCAGCTTAGGGTTACTCGCCTACGAGCAGTACTTC | CASSLGLLAYEQYF
few | TRBJ2-3 | TRBV29-1 | . | TGCAGCGTTGAAAGCACTAGCTACGACCCAGATACGCAGTATTTT | CSVESTSYDPDTQYF
few | TRBJ2-7 | TRBV28 | TRBD1 | TGTGCCAGCGGACAGGGGACTTCCTACGAGCAGTACTTC | CASGQGTSYEQYF
. | TRBJ2-7 | TRBV28 | . | TGTGCCAGCAGTTTGTCGTCCTACGAGCAGTACTTC | CASSLSSYEQYF
few | TRBJ2-1 | TRBV29-1 | TRBD2 | TGCAGCGTTCCCCGGACTAGCGGGATTGACAATGAGCAGTTCTTC | CSVPRTSGIDNEQFF
. | TRBJ2-5 | TRBV6-5 | . | TGTGCCAGCAGTTACTCCGAGACCCAGTACTTC | CASSYSETQYF
. | TRBJ2-7 | TRBV7-6 | TRBD1 | TGTGCCAGCAGCAAGGGACAGCCCCCGGGGGAGCAGTACTTC | CASSKGQPPGEQYF
. | TRBJ2-7 | TRBV4-2 | TRBD2 | TGTGCCAGCAGCCAAGGGGGTAGCGGGAGAACCTACGAGCAGTACTTC | CASSQGGSGRTYEQYF
. | TRBJ2-5 | TRBV7-7 | . | TGTGCTAGCAGCTTAAACCCGGGTCAAGAGACCCAGTACTTC | CASSLNPGQETQYF
. | TRBJ1-1 | TRBV29-1 | TRBD1 | TGCAGCGTACAGGGGGCTTTGAACACTGAAGCTTTCTTT | CSVQGALNTEAFF
. | TRBJ2-5 | TRBV18 | . | TGTGCCAGCTCACCACCGGGGATACGAGAGACCCAGTACTTC | CASSPPGIRETQYF
few | TRBJ2-7 | TRBV7-9 | TRBD2 | TGTGCCAGCAGCTTAGAACTAGCGGGAGGCGAGCAGTACTTC | CASSLELAGGEQYF
few | TRBJ2-7 | TRBV29-1 | . | TGCAGCGTCGGGGGTCTTAGGCTCCACGAGCAGTACTTC | CSVGGLRLHEQYF
few | TRBJ2-2 | TRBV9 | TRBD1 | TGTGCCAGCAGCGTAGGACAGGGAATCGGGGAGCTGTTTTTT | CASSVGQGIGELFF
. | TRBJ1-5 | TRBV7-9 | . | TGTGCCAGCAGCTCACCTCGTACCAATCAGCCCCAGCATTTT | CASSSPRTNQPQHF
few | TRBJ1-1 | TRBV29-1 | . | TGCAGCGTATTAGGCCGGCTGAACACTGAAGCTTTCTTT | CSVLGRLNTEAFF
. | TRBJ2-6 | TRBV27 | . | TGTGCCAGCAGTTGGATCCGCTCTGGGGCCAACGTCCTGACTTTC | CASSWIRSGANVLTF
few | TRBJ2-5 | TRBV10-3 | . | TGTGCCATCAGTGAGATCAACCAAGAGACCCAGTACTTC | CAISEINQETQYF
. | TRBJ1-2 | TRBV30 | . | TGTGCCTGGAGTGTGACGGGGACCTATGGCTACACCTTC | CAWSVTGTYGYTF
few | TRBJ1-1 | TRBV18 | TRBD1 | TGTGCCAGCTCTGTGGACAGGGGTAACACTGAAGCTTTCTTT | CASSVDRGNTEAFF
. | TRBJ2-1 | TRBV6-5 | . | TGTGCCAGCAGTTCCCTAGCCACCGACAATGAGCAGTTCTTC | CASSSLATDNEQFF
few | TRBJ2-7 | TRBV18 | TRBD2 | TGTGCCAGCTCACCTACTAGCGGATCCTACGAGCAGTACTTC | CASSPTSGSYEQYF
. | TRBJ1-5 | TRBV7-9 | . | TGTGCCAGCAGCCCAGGGGATCAGCCCCAGCATTTT | CASSPGDQPQHF
. | TRBJ1-1 | TRBV10-3 | . | TGTGCCATCAGGCAGGGGCTGGAAAACACTGAAGCTTTCTTT | CAIRQGLENTEAFF
. | TRBJ2-7 | TRBV29-1 | . | TGCAGCGTTGCCGGGACTCACGAGCAGTACTTC | CSVAGTHEQYF
few | TRBJ2-3 | TRBV6-5 | TRBD2 | TGTGCCAGCAGTTACGGGGGGGAAACAGATACGCAGTATTTT | CASSYGGETDTQYF
. | TRBJ2-7 | TRBV23-1 | TRBD1 | TGCGCCAGCAGTCAAAACCGGGACAGGGTTGACTACGAGCAGTACTTC | CASSQNRDRVDYEQYF
. | TRBJ2-2 | TRBV29-1 | . | TGCAGCGTGGGACCGCGACTGAACACCGGGGAGCTGTTTTTT | CSVGPRLNTGELFF
. | TRBJ1-2 | TRBV19 | TRBD1 | TGTGCCAGCCTGGGACAGAGAGCTAACTATGGCTACACCTTC | CASLGQRANYGYTF
once | TRBJ2-1 | TRBV13 | . | TGTGCCAGCAGTCGAGGTCGGGAGAATGAGCAGTTCTTC | CASSRGRENEQFF
. | TRBJ2-1 | TRBV30 | TRBD1 | TGTGCATCCACAGGGGGCGCGGGGAATGAGCAGTTCTTC | CASTGGAGNEQFF
few | TRBJ1-1 | TRBV19 | . | TGTGCCAGTAGTAATCGGGGTCTGAACACTGAAGCTTTCTTT | CASSNRGLNTEAFF
few | TRBJ2-1 | TRBV9 | . | TGTGCCAGCAGCGTAGGACTGATCGATGAGCAGTTCTTC | CASSVGLIDEQFF
few | TRBJ2-1 | TRBV28 | . | TGTGCCAGCAGCGGCGGCGGGGACTACAATGAGCAGTTCTTC | CASSGGGDYNEQFF
. | TRBJ2-3 | TRBV7-2 | TRBD2 | TGTGCCAGCAGCTTATTAGCGGGAGGCACAGATACGCAGTATTTT | CASSLLAGGTDTQYF
few | TRBJ1-1 | TRBV4-2 | . | TGTGCCAGCAGCCCCTGGTTAACCGACACTGAAGCTTTCTTT | CASSPWLTDTEAFF
. | TRBJ2-1 | TRBV7-2 | . | TGTGCCAGCAGCTTAGGCAGCCCTTCCTACAATGAGCAGTTCTTC | CASSLGSPSYNEQFF
. | TRBJ2-5 | TRBV7-2 | TRBD2 | TGTGCCAGCAGTCTTAGCGGGAGGGCCCTCCAAGAGACCCAGTACTTC | CASSLSGRALQETQYF
. | TRBJ2-7 | TRBV6-5 | . | TGTGCCAGCAGTTACTCTGGACAGCGGGCCTCCTACGAGCAGTACTTC | CASSYSGQRASYEQYF
few | TRBJ2-7 | TRBV29-1 | TRBD1 | TGCAGCGTAGCGGGACAGGGTAATCTACGCGAGCAGTACTTC | CSVAGQGNLREQYF